This section outlines one T cell receptor (beta chain) sequence together with its context. Its target is not known. This record comes from a study of CD8 T cells in Susac syndrome. Findings of the study overall: Individuals included in the TCR sequencing and HLA analysis were acknowledged by the study to be relatively few in number.

It was with random hexamers that roughly 0.45 to 1 ug RNA was reverse transcribed. Amplification of TCR beta CDR3 used immunoSEQ multiplex PCR across 54 Vbeta and 13 Jbeta. Using its own MiXCR run on the immunoSEQ multiplex PCR reads, TCRdb lists one record per CDR3 protein. This sample has 300,000 to 350,000 distinct CDR3 sequences, with about 91% found just once. With 3 bases clipped from V and 5 bases from J, the junction kept 7 bases outside the gene matches. This CDR3 has 15 amino acids. Germline CDR1 and CDR2: DFQATT and SNEGSKA (reference sequence). CD8+ and CD4+ T cells from blood underwent TCR beta sequencing. The patients serving as multiple sclerosis controls were treatment-naive. They had stable or active relapsing-remitting disease and fulfilled revised McDonald criteria.

The gene calls are TRBV20-1 and TRBJ2-3, with 11 positions matching TRBD2. The clonotype originates from a human donor with multiple sclerosis. The sample taken for sequencing was CD4+ T cells from PBMCs. The CDR3 here is CSASGLAGGGDTQYF. In DNA form, the CDR3 reads TGCAGTGCTAGCGGGCTAGCGGGGGGAGGAGATACGCAGTATTTT.